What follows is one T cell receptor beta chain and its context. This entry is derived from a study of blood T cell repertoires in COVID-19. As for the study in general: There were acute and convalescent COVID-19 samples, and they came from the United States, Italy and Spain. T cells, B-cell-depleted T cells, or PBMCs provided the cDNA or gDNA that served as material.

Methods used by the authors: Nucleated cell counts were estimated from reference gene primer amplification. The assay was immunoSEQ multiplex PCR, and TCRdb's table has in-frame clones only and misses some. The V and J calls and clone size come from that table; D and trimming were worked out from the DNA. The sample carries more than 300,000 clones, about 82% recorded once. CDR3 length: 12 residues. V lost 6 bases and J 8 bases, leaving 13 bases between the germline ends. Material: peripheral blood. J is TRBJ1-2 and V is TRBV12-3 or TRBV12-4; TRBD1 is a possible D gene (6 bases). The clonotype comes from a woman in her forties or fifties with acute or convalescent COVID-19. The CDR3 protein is CASRTGSRGYTF. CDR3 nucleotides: TGTGCCAGCAGGACAGGTAGTAGGGGCTACACCTTC.